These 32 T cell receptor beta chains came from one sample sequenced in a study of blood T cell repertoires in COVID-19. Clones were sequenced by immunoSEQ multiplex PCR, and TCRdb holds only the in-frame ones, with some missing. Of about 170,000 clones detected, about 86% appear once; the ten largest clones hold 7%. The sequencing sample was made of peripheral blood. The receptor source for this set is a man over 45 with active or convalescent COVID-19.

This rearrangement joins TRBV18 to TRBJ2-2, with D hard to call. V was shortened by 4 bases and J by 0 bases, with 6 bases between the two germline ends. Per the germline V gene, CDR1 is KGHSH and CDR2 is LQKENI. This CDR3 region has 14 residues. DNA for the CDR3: TGTGCCAGCTCACGAGTCACGAACACCGGGGAGCTGTTTTTT. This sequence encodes CASSRVTNTGELFF.

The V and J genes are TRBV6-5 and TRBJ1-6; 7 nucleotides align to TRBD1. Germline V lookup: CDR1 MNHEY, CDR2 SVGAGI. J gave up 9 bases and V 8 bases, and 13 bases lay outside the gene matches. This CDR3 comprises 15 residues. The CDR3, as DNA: TGTGCCAGCCGAGGAGGGGACAGTCTTTTTTCACCCCTCCACTTT. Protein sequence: CASRGGDSLFSPLHF.

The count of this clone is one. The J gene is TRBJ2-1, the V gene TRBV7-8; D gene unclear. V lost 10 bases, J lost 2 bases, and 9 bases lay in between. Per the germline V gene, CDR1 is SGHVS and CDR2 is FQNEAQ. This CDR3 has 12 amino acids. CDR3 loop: CATQATYNEQFF. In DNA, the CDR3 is TGTGCCACCCAGGCCACCTACAATGAGCAGTTCTTC.

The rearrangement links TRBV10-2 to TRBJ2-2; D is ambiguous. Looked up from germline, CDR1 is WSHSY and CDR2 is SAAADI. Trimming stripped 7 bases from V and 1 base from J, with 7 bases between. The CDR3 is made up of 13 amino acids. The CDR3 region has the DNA TGCGCCAGCATTGGCCAGAACACCGGGGAGCTGTTTTTT. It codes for CASIGQNTGELFF.

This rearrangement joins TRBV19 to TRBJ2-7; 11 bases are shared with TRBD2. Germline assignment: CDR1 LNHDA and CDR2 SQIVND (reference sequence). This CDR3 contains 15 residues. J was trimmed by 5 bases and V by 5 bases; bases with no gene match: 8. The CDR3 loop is CASSPNGGLADEQYF. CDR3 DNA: TGTGCCAGTAGTCCTAATGGGGGACTAGCGGACGAGCAGTACTTC.

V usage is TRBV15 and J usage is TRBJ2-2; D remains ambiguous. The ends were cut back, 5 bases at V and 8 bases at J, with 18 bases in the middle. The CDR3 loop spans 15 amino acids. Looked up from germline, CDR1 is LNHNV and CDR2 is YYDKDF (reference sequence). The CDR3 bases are TGTGCCACCAGCCCCGGAGTCACGAGGCCTGGGGAGCTGTTTTTT. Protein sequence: CATSPGVTRPGELFF.

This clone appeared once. The CDR3 here is CASSLSPGRDYEQYF. CDR3 in DNA: TGTGCCAGCAGCTTGTCGCCAGGGCGGGACTACGAGCAGTACTTC. This sequence joins TRBV5-5 and TRBJ2-7; TRBD2 is a possible D gene (6 bases). The CDR3 runs 15 residues. The germline gives CDR1 SGHKS, CDR2 YYEKEE (reference sequence). V was clipped by 1 base and J by 3 bases, with 14 bases between them.

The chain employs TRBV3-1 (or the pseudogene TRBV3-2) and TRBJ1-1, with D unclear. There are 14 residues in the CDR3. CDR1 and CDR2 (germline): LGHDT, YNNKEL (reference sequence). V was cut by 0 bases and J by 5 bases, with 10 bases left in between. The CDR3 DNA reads TGTGCCAGCAGCCAAGATTCGGGAAGTACTGAAGCTTTCTTT. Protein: CASSQDSGSTEAFF.

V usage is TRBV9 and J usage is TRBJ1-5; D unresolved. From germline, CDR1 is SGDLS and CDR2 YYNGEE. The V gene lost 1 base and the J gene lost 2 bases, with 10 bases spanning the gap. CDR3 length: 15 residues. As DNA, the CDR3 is TGTGCCAGCAGCGTAACCTCGGTGGGCAATCAGCCCCAGCATTTT. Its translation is CASSVTSVGNQPQHF.

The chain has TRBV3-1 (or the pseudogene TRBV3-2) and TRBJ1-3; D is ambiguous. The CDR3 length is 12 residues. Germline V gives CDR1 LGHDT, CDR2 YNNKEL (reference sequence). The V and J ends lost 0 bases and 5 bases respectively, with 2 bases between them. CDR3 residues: CASSQDRNTIYF. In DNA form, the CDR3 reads TGTGCCAGCAGCCAAGATAGAAACACCATATATTTT.

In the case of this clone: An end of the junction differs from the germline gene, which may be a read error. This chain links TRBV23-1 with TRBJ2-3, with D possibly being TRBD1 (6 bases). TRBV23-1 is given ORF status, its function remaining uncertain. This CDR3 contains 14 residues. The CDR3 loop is CARHDRKFTGTQYF. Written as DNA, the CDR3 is TGCGCCAGACACGACAGGAAGTTCACAGGTACGCAGTATTTT.

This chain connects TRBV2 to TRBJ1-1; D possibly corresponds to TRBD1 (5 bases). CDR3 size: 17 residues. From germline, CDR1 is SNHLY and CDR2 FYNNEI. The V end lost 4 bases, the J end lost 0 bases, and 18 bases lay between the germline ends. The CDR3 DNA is TGTGCCAGCAGTGCCCGGACAACTAACGGGCTGAACACTGAAGCTTTCTTT. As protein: CASSARTTNGLNTEAFF.

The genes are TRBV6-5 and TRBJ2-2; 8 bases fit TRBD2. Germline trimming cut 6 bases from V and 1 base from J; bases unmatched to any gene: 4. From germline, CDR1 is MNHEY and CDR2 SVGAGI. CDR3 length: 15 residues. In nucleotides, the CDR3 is TGTGCCAGCAGGGGGACTAGAAGGAACACCGGGGAGCTGTTTTTT. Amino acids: CASRGTRRNTGELFF.

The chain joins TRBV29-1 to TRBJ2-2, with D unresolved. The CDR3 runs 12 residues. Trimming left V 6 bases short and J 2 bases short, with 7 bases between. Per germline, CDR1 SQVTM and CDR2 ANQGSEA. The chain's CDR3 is CSVRGNTGELFF. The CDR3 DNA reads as TGCAGCGTGCGAGGAAACACCGGGGAGCTGTTTTTT.

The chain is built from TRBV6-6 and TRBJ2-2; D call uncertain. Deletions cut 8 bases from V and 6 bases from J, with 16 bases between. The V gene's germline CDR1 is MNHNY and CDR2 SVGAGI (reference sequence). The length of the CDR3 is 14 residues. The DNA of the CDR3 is TGTGCCAGCCTCTACCAGGATCAGTCCGGGGAGCTGTTTTTT. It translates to CASLYQDQSGELFF.

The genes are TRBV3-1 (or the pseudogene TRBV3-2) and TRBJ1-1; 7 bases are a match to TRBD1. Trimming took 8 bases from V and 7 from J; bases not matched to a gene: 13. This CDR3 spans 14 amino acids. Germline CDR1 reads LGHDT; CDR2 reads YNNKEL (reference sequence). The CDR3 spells CASRSKKGTDEAFF. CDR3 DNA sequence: TGTGCCAGCCGCTCAAAAAAGGGGACAGATGAAGCTTTCTTT.

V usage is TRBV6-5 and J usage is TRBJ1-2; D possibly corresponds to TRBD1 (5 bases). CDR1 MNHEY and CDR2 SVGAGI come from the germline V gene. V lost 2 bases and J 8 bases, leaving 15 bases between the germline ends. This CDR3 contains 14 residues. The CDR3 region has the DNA TGTGCCAGCAGTTACCCGACAGTCGCGGAAGGCTACACCTTC. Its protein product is CASSYPTVAEGYTF.

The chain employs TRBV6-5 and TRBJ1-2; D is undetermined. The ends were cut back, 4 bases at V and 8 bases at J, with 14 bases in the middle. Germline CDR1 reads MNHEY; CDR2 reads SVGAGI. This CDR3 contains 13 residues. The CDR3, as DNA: TGTGCCAGCAGTTCCGGGTCCTCCCCGGGCTACACCTTC. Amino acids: CASSSGSSPGYTF.

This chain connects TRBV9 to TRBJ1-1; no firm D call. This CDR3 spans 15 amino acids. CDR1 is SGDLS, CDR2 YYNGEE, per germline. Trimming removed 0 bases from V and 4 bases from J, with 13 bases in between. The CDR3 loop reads CASSVASYVSTEAFF. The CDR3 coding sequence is TGTGCCAGCAGCGTAGCTAGCTATGTGAGCACTGAAGCTTTCTTT.

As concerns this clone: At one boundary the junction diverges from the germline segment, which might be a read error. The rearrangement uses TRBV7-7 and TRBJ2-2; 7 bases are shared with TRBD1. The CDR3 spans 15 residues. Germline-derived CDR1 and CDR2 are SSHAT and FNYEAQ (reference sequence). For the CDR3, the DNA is TGTGCTAGCAGCTTAGCGCGACAGGGAGCCGGGGAGCTGTTTTTT. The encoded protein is CASSLARQGAGELFF.

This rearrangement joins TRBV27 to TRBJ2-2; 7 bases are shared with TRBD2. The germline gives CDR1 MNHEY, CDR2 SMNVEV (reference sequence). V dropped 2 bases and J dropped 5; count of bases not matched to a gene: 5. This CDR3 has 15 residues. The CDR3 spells CASSLGRVGTGELFF. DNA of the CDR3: TGTGCCAGCAGTTTAGGGAGGGTTGGTACCGGGGAGCTGTTTTTT.

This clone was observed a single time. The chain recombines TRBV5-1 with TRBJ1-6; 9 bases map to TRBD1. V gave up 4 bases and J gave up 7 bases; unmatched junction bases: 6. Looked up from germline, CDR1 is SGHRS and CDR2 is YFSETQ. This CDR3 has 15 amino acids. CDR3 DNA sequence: TGCGCCAGCAGCGTCCGGGACAGGGACAATTCACCCCTCCACTTT. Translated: CASSVRDRDNSPLHF.

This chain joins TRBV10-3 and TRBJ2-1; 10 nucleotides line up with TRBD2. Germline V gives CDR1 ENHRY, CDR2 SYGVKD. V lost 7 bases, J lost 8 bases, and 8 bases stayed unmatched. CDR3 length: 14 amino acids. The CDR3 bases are TGTGCCATCATGCCTAGCGGGGGTGGAGATGAGCAGTTCTTC. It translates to CAIMPSGGGDEQFF.

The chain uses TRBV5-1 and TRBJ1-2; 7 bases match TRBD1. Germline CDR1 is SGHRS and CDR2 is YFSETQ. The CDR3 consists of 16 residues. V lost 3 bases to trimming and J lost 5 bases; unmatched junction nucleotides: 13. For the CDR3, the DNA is TGCGCCAGCAGCTCTTCCTCAGGGGGTCCTACTTATGGCTACACCTTC. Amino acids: CASSSSSGGPTYGYTF.

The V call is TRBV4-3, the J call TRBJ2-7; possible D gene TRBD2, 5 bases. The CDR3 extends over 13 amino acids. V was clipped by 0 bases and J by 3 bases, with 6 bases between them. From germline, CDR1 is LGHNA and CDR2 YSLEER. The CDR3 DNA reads TGCGCCAGCAGCCAAGAGGCGGGCTACGAGCAGTACTTC. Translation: CASSQEAGYEQYF.

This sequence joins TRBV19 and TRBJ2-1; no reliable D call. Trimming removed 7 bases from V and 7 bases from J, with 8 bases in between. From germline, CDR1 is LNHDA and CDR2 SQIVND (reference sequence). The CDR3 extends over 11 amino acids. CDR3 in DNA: TGTGCCAGTACTCGAACTAATGAGCAGTTCTTC. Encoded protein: CASTRTNEQFF.

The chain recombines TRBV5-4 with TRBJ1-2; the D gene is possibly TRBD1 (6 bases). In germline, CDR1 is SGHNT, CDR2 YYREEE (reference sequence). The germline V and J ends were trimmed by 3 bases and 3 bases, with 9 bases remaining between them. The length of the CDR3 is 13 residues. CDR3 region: CASSSGTYYGYTF. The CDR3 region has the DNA TGTGCCAGCAGCTCCGGGACATACTATGGCTACACCTTC.

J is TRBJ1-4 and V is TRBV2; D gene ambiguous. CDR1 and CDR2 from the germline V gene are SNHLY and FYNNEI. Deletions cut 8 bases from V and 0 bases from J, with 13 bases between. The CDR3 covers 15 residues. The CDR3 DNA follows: TGTGCCAGCGTTGTTGGCTCTGCAACTAATGAAAAACTGTTTTTT. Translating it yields CASVVGSATNEKLFF.

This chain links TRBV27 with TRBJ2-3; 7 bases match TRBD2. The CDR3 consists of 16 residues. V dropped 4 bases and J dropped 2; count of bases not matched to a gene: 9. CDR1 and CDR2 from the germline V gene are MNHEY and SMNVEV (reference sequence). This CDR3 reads CASSSPGRGSTDTQYF. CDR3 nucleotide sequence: TGTGCCAGCAGTTCCCCAGGGAGGGGCTCCACAGATACGCAGTATTTT.

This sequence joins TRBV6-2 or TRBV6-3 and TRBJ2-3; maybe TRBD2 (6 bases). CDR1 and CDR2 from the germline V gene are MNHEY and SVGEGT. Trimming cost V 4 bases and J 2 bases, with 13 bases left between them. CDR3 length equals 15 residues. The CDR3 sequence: CASSSPSAPTDTQYF. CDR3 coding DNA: TGTGCCAGCAGTTCCCCTAGCGCTCCCACAGATACGCAGTATTTT.

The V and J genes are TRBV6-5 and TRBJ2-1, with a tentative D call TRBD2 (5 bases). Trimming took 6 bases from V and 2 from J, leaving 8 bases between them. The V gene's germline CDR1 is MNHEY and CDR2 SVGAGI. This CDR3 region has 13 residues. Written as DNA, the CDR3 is TGTGCCAGCAGGTCCGGGACCTACAATGAGCAGTTCTTC. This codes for CASRSGTYNEQFF.

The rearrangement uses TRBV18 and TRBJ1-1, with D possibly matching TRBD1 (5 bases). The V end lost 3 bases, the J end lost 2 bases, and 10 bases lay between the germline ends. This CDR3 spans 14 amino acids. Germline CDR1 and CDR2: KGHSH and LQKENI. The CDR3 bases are TGTGCCAGCTCACCTGGGGCCACTAACACTGAAGCTTTCTTT. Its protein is CASSPGATNTEAFF.